This T cell receptor beta chain emerged from a study of T cells in Graves' hyperthyroidism and ophthalmopathy. As for the study in general: At initial diagnosis, before any treatment had begun, peripheral blood was obtained. Study outcomes and limitations: Using 13 V-J features, a model discriminated ophthalmopathy from stable hyperthyroidism. Blood also contained most expanded thyroid clonotypes above 0.001.

Clinical symptoms, serum thyroxine, TRAb, thyroid ultrasound and orbital computed tomography informed diagnoses. The CDR3 consists of 15 residues. The germline gives CDR1 SGHVS, CDR2 FQNEAQ. Trimming removed 3 bases from V and 6 bases from J, with 18 bases in between. Amplified TCR beta CDR3 regions derived from RNA transcripts. HTBI primers were used for first-round RT-PCR of the TCR CDR3. TCRdb itself ran the multiplex PCR reads through MiXCR, one entry per CDR3 protein. The table has approximately 320,000 distinct CDR3 sequences, approximately 15% seen once. Worth noting for this clonotype: Its antigen is not identified. One base away lies a much larger clone, so this may be a sequencing read error.

Specimen: blood. The V and J genes are TRBV7-8 and TRBJ2-7; D is ambiguous. The sequence derives from a man younger than 40 with Graves' hyperthyroidism. The CDR3 region is CASSLGSQLGCEQYF. For the CDR3, the DNA is TGTGCCAGCAGCTTGGGGTCGCAGCTAGGCTGCGAGCAGTACTTC.